This entry lists 24 T cell receptor beta chains sequenced from one sample in a study of OX40 agonist ivuxolimab in advanced cancers. The data were produced by immunoSEQ multiplex PCR, yet TCRdb's version contains in-frame clones alone and is incomplete. Of about 73,000 clones detected, around 87% appear once; the ten largest clones hold approximately 8%. The sequences come from CD4+ or CD8+ T cells sorted from blood, collected in a trial of the OX40 agonist ivuxolimab. The source is an adult with an advanced solid tumor such as melanoma, head and neck, liver or kidney cancer.

The chain uses TRBV7-4 and TRBJ1-5; 7 positions agree with TRBD1. Looked up from germline, CDR1 is SGHVT and CDR2 is SQSDAQ. The CDR3 has 13 residues. The V gene end was trimmed by 6 bases and the J gene end by 6 bases; junction bases not matched to a gene: 5. The CDR3 region is CASRRTGVQPQHF. CDR3 DNA: TGTGCCAGCAGAAGAACAGGGGTTCAGCCCCAGCATTTT.

This chain uses TRBV18 with TRBJ1-4; maybe TRBD1 (5 bases). Germline assignment: CDR1 KGHSH and CDR2 LQKENI. V dropped 5 bases and J dropped 4 bases, with 8 bases sitting between them. CDR3 size: 13 residues. As DNA, the CDR3 is TGTGCCAGCTCAGAACAGGTTAATGAAAAACTGTTTTTT. This encodes CASSEQVNEKLFF.

The rearrangement uses TRBV6-5 and TRBJ2-5; D gene unclear. The CDR3 runs to 13 residues. From germline, CDR1 is MNHEY and CDR2 SVGAGI. V gave up 2 bases and J gave up 4 bases, with 8 bases separating them. CDR3 amino acids: CASSYGRTETQYF. The CDR3 nucleotides read TGTGCCAGCAGTTACGGTAGGACAGAGACCCAGTACTTC.

This chain links TRBV6-1 with TRBJ1-2, with D possibly being TRBD1 (6 bases). The CDR3 contains 15 residues. The V gene's germline CDR1 is MNHNS and CDR2 SASEGT. Trimming stripped 1 base from V and 5 bases from J, with 14 bases between. The CDR3 region is CASSEEGGGSYGYTF. Here the CDR3 DNA reads TGTGCCAGCAGTGAAGAAGGAGGGGGTTCGTATGGCTACACCTTC.

This sequence joins TRBV11-2 and TRBJ2-1; D might be TRBD1 or TRBD2, each matching 5 bases. The CDR3 runs to 18 residues. Germline assignment: CDR1 SGHAT and CDR2 FQNNGV. Trimming stripped 7 bases from V and 4 bases from J, with 26 bases between. The CDR3 here is CASNRIGDRVRRYNEQFF. The CDR3 DNA follows: TGTGCCAGCAACCGTATAGGGGACCGAGTTCGCCGTTACAATGAGCAGTTCTTC.

The rearrangement uses TRBV20-1 and TRBJ1-2, with TRBD1 matching 9 bases. Per the germline V gene, CDR1 is DFQATT and CDR2 is SNEGSKA (reference sequence). The CDR3 contains 11 residues. DNA of the CDR3: TGCAGCGCCAACAGGGGGCGAGGCTACACCTTC. Protein product: CSANRGRGYTF.

For the CDR3, the DNA is TGTGCCAGCAGCTTGGCGGGGGGAAACACCATATATTTT. Its translation: CASSLAGGNTIYF. The chain employs TRBV5-4 and TRBJ1-3, with unresolved D. The CDR3 totals 13 residues. V was trimmed by 0 bases and J by 4 bases, leaving 5 bases between them. Per the germline V gene, CDR1 is SGHNT and CDR2 is YYREEE (reference sequence).

The V and J genes are TRBV5-8 and TRBJ2-7; 12 positions match TRBD2. The V gene's germline CDR1 is SGHTS and CDR2 YDEGEE. Germline trimming cut 3 bases from V and 6 bases from J; bases unmatched to any gene: 4. The CDR3 length is 14 residues. CDR3 sequence: CASSWTSGKGEQYF. In DNA, the CDR3 is TGTGCCAGCAGCTGGACTAGCGGGAAGGGCGAGCAGTACTTC.

CDR3 nucleotide sequence: TGTGCCAGCAGGGGGACAGGGGCCACCGGGGAGCTGTTTTTT. Its protein is CASRGTGATGELFF. The V call is TRBV27, the J call TRBJ2-2; TRBD1 matches at 10 bases. The CDR3 totals 14 residues. Germline V gene sequence: CDR1 MNHEY, CDR2 SMNVEV (reference sequence). Trimming cost V 6 bases and J 4 bases; bases outside gene matches: 2.

V is TRBV28 and J is TRBJ1-2; tentatively, D is TRBD1 (6 bases). The germline gives CDR1 MDHEN, CDR2 SYDVKM. This CDR3 region has 12 residues. The chain's CDR3 is CALQGMNYGYTF. The DNA of the CDR3 is TGTGCTTTACAGGGTATGAACTATGGCTACACCTTC.

The rearrangement joins TRBV7-3 to TRBJ1-1; no definite D call. The CDR3 loop spans 14 amino acids. Germline CDR1 and CDR2: SGHTA and FQGTGA. V was cut by 5 bases and J by 5 bases, with 15 bases left in between. The CDR3 sequence: CASSLLPMGTEAFF. CDR3 sequence (DNA): TGTGCCAGCAGCCTACTCCCGATGGGGACTGAAGCTTTCTTT.

This chain joins TRBV18 and TRBJ2-7; D tentatively reads TRBD1 or TRBD2 (5 bases each). With 3 bases removed from V and 2 bases from J, the gap between germline ends came to 11 bases. Germline V CDR1 and CDR2: KGHSH, LQKENI. This CDR3 has 14 residues. CDR3 sequence: CASSPRQGAYEQYF. In DNA form, the CDR3 reads TGTGCCAGCTCACCGCGGCAGGGAGCCTACGAGCAGTACTTC.

With respect to this clone: The identical CDR3 is also encoded by other nucleotide sequences in the sample. The V and J genes are TRBV10-3 and TRBJ2-5; 11 bases align to TRBD2. With V trimmed by 3 bases and J by 5 bases, 11 bases remained unmatched. CDR1 is ENHRY, CDR2 SYGVKD, per germline. This CDR3 has 17 residues. The CDR3 coding sequence is TGTGCCATCAGTGATGGGCTAGCGGGAGGTCGGGGGGAGACCCAGTACTTC. Translated, it gives CAISDGLAGGRGETQYF.

The J gene is TRBJ2-7, the V gene TRBV28; the D is unclear. V lost 6 bases to trimming and J lost 4 bases, with 7 bases between them. Per the germline V gene, CDR1 is MDHEN and CDR2 is SYDVKM. This CDR3 is built from 11 residues. The CDR3 reads CASSRAYEQYF. DNA of the CDR3: TGTGCCAGCAGCCGAGCTTACGAGCAGTACTTC.

Written as DNA, the CDR3 is TGTGCCAGCTCCCGAGATAGGACTGGAAACACCATATATTTT. Encoded protein: CASSRDRTGNTIYF. The chain employs TRBV11-2 and TRBJ1-3; D uncertain. Germline lookup yields CDR1 SGHAT and CDR2 FQNNGV. V shed 8 bases and J shed 2 bases, with 13 bases lying between them. The CDR3 has 14 amino acids.

A remark on this clone: The sample holds other DNA sequences that translate to the same CDR3. This chain connects TRBV5-6 to TRBJ2-7, with a weak D call TRBD2 (5 bases). The CDR3 is 12 residues long. Germline values: CDR1 SGHDT, CDR2 YYEEEE. The V gene lost 5 bases and the J gene lost 3 bases, with 9 bases spanning the gap. The CDR3 DNA sequence: TGTGCCAGCAGTGGCGGGTACTACGAGCAGTACTTC. Protein sequence: CASSGGYYEQYF.

V usage is TRBV6-5 and J usage is TRBJ2-1; D gene uncertain. This CDR3 spans 10 amino acids. Looked up from germline, CDR1 is MNHEY and CDR2 is SVGAGI. The V gene lost 2 bases and the J gene lost 10 bases, with 3 bases spanning the gap. CDR3 amino acids: CASSYPEQFF. The CDR3 bases are TGTGCCAGCAGTTACCCCGAGCAGTTCTTC.

This sequence joins TRBV5-4 and TRBJ2-7; D unclear. The ends were cut back, 3 bases at V and 2 bases at J, with 12 bases in the middle. Germline CDR1 SGHNT, CDR2 YYREEE (reference sequence). The length of the CDR3 is 14 residues. CDR3 sequence: CASSSMTGAYEQYF. For the CDR3, the DNA is TGTGCCAGCAGCTCTATGACTGGGGCCTACGAGCAGTACTTC.

This chain uses TRBV11-2 with TRBJ2-3; a weak D match, TRBD2 (6 bases). The V and J ends lost 0 bases and 4 bases respectively, with 11 bases between them. Germline loops: CDR1 SGHAT, CDR2 FQNNGV. The CDR3 has 15 residues. The CDR3: CASSLDPGSADTQYF. The CDR3, as DNA: TGTGCCAGCAGCTTAGACCCCGGGAGCGCAGATACGCAGTATTTT.

V gene TRBV28 combines with J gene TRBJ2-7; D is uncertain. Trimming pared 7 bases from V and 6 bases from J, leaving 19 bases between. CDR1 is MDHEN, CDR2 SYDVKM, per germline. The CDR3 is made up of 14 amino acids. The CDR3 DNA sequence: TGTGCCAGCACTCCCCTGGGAAGAGCCGGCGAGCAGTACTTC. It is translated as CASTPLGRAGEQYF.

This rearrangement joins TRBV9 to TRBJ2-5; 8 bases are shared with TRBD2. There are 16 residues in the CDR3. The J segment lost 0 bases and the V segment lost 2 bases, leaving 6 bases of the junction unmatched. CDR1 and CDR2 (germline): SGDLS, YYNGEE. CDR3 nucleotide sequence: TGTGCCAGCAGCGTCACTAGCGGAGATTACCAAGAGACCCAGTACTTC. Translating gives CASSVTSGDYQETQYF.

The rearrangement uses TRBV6-5 and TRBJ2-7; a weak D match, TRBD1 (6 bases). The germline V gene encodes CDR1 MNHEY and CDR2 SVGAGI. This CDR3 spans 15 amino acids. The V and J ends lost 2 bases and 2 bases respectively, with 13 bases between them. The chain's CDR3 is CASSYPTGRPYEQYF. The DNA of the CDR3 is TGTGCCAGCAGTTACCCTACAGGGCGTCCCTACGAGCAGTACTTC.

The chain employs TRBV9 and TRBJ1-1, with 8 nucleotides matching TRBD1. V lost 3 bases to trimming and J lost 3 bases; unmatched junction nucleotides: 10. This CDR3 contains 16 residues. Germline V gives CDR1 SGDLS, CDR2 YYNGEE. CDR3: CASSARPGQVYTEAFF. The CDR3 DNA follows: TGTGCCAGCAGCGCGAGGCCGGGACAGGTGTACACTGAAGCTTTCTTT.

The chain links TRBV18 to TRBJ2-7; 12 nucleotides line up with TRBD2. V lost 2 bases, J lost 5 bases, and 7 bases stayed unmatched. Looked up from germline, CDR1 is KGHSH and CDR2 is LQKENI. This CDR3 comprises 16 residues. CDR3 residues: CASSPARTSGMNEQYF. The CDR3 region has the DNA TGTGCCAGCTCACCAGCGAGGACTAGCGGGATGAACGAGCAGTACTTC.